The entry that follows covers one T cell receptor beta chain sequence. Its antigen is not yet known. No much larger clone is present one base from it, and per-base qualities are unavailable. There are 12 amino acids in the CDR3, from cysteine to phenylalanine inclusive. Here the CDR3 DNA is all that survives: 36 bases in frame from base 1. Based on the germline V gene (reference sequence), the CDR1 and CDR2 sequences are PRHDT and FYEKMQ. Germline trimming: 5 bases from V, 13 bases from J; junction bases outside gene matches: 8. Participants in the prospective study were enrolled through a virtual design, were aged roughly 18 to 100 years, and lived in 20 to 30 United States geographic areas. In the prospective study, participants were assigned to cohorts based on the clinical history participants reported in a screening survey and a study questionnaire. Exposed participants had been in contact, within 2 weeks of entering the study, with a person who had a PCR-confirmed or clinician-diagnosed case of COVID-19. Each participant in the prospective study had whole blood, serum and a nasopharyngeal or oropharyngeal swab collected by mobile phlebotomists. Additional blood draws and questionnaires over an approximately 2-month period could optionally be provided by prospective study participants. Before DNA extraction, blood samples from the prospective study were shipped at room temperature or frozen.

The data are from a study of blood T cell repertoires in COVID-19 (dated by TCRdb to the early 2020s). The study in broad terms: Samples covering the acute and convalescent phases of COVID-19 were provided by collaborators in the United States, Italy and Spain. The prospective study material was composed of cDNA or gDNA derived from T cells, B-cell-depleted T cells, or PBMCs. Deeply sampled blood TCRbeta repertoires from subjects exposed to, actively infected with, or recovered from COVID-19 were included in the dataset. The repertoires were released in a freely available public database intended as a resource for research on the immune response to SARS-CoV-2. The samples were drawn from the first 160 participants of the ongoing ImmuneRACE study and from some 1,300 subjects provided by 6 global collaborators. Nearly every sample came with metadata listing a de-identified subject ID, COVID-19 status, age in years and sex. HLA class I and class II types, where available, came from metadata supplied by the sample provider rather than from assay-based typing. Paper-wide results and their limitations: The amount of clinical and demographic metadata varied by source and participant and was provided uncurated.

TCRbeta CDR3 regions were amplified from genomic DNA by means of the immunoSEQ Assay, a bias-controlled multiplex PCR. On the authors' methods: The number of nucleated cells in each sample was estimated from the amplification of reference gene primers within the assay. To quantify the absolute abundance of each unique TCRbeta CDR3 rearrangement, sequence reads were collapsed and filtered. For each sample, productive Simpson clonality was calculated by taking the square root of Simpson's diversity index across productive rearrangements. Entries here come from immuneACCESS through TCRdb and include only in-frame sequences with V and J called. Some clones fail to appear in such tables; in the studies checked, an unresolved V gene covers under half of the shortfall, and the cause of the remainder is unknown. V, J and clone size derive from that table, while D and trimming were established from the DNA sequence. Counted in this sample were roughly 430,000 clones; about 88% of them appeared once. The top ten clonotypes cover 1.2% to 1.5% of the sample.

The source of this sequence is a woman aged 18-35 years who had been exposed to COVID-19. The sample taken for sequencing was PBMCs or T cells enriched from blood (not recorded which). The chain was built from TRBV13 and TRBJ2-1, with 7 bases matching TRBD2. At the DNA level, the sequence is TGTGCCAGCAGCCTCTCCTGGGACTATCAGTTCTTC. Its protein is CASSLSWDYQFF.